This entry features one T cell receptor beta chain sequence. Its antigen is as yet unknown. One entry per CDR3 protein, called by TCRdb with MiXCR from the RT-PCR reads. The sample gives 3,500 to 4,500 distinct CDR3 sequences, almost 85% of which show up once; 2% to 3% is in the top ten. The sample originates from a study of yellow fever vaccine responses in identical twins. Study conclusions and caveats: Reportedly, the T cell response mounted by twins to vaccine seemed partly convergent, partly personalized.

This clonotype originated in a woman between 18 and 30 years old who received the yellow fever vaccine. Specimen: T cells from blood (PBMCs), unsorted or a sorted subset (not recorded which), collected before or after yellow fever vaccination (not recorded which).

CDR3: CASSRDAEETQYF. As DNA, the CDR3 is TGTGCCAGCTCGCGAGACGCGGAGGAGACCCAGTACTTC. The chain joins TRBV18 to TRBJ2-5, with D unclear. V lost 6 bases and J lost 5, with 13 bases in between. The CDR3 consists of 13 residues. Germline V CDR1 and CDR2: KGHSH, LQKENI.